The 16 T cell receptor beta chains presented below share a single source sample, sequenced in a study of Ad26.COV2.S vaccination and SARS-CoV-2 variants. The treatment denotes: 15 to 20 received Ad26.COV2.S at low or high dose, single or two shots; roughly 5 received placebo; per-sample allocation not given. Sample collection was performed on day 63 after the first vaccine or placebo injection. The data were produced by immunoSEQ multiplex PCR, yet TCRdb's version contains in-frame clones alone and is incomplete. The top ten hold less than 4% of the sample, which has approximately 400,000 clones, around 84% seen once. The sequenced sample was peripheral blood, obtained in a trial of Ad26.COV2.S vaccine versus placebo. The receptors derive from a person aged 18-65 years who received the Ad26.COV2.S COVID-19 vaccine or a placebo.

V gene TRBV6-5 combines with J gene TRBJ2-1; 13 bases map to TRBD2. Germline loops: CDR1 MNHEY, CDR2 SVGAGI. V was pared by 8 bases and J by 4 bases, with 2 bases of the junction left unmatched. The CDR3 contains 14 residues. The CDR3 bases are TGTGCCAGCCGGACTAGCGGGGGATACAATGAGCAGTTCTTC. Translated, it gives CASRTSGGYNEQFF.

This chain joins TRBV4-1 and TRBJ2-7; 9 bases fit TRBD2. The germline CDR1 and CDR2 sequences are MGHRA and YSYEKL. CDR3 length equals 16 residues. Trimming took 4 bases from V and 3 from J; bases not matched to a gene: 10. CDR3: CASSLYPGREGYEQYF. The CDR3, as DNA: TGCGCCAGCAGCCTCTACCCTGGGCGGGAGGGCTACGAGCAGTACTTC.

CDR3 residues: CASSLDLAGYNEQFF. In DNA, the CDR3 is TGTGCCAGCAGCTTGGACCTAGCGGGCTACAATGAGCAGTTCTTC. The V call is TRBV5-4, the J call TRBJ2-1; 8 bases match TRBD2. CDR3 length equals 15 residues. Unmatched junction bases numbered 2, after V lost 0 bases and J lost 3 bases. Per germline, CDR1 SGHNT and CDR2 YYREEE (reference sequence).

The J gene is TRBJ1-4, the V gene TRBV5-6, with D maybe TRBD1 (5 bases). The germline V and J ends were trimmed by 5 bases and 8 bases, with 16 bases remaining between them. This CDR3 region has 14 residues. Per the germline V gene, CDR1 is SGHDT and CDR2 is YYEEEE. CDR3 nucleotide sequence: TGTGCCAGCAGTTTAGGGACGGTTTTGGAAAAACTGTTTTTT. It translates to CASSLGTVLEKLFF. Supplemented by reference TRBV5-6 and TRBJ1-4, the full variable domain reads DAGVTQSPTHLIKTRGQQVTLRCSPKSGHDTVSWYQQALGQGPQFIFQYYEEEERQRGNFPDRFSGHQFPNYSSELNVNALLLGDSALYLCASSLGTVLEKLFFGSGTQLSVL.

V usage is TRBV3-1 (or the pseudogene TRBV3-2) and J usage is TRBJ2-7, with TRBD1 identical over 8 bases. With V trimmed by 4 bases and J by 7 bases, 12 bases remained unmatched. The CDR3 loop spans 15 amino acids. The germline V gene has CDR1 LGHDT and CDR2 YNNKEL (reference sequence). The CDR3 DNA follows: TGTGCCAGCAGCCCACCGGGACAGGTAGTAGGTGAGCAGTACTTC. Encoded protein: CASSPPGQVVGEQYF.

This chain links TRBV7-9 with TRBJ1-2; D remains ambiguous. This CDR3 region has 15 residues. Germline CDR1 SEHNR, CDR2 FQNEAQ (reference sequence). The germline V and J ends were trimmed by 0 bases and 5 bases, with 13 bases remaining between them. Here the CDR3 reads CASSLAGLMGYGYTF. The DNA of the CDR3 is TGTGCCAGCAGCTTAGCCGGTCTCATGGGGTATGGCTACACCTTC.

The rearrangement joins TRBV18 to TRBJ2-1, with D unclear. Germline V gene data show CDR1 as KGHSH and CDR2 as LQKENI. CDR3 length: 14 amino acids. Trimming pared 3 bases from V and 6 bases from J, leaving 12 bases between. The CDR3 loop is CASSPGRPPNEQFF. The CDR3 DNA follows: TGTGCCAGCTCACCCGGACGCCCACCCAATGAGCAGTTCTTC.

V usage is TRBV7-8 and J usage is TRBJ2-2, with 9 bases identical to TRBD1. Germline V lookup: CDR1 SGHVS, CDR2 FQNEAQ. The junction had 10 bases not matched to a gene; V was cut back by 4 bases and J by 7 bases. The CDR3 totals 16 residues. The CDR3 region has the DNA TGTGCCAGCAGCTGGGGCGGGACAGGGTATAACGGGGAGCTGTTTTTT. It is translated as CASSWGGTGYNGELFF.

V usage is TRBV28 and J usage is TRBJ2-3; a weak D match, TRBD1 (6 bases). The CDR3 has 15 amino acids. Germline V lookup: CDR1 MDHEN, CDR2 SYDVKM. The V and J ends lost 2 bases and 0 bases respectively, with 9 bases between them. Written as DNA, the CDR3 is TGTGCCAGCAGTTTAGGTACAGGGAGCACAGATACGCAGTATTTT. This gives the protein CASSLGTGSTDTQYF. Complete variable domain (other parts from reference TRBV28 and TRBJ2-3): DVKVTQSSRYLVKRTGEKVFLECVQDMDHENMFWYRQDPGLGLRLIYFSYDVKMKEKGDIPEGYSVSREKKERFSLILESASTNQTSMYLCASSLGTGSTDTQYFGPGTRLTVL.

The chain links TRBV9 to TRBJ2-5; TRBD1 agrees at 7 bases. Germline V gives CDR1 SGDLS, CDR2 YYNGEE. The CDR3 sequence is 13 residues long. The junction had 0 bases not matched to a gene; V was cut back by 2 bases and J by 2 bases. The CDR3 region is CASSVTGQETQYF. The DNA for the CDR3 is TGTGCCAGCAGCGTGACAGGGCAAGAGACCCAGTACTTC.

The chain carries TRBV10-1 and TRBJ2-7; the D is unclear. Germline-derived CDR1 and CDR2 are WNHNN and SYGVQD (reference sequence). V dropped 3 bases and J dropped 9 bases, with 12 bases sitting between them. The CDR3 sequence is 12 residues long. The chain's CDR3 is CASSEGQLGQYF. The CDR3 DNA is TGCGCCAGCAGTGAAGGGCAGCTCGGGCAGTACTTC.

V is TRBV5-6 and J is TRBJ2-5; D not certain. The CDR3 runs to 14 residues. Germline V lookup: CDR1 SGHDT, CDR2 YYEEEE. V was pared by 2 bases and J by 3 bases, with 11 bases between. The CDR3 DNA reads TGTGCCAGCAGCTTTGGGTCAGTAAAAGAGACCCAGTACTTC. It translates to CASSFGSVKETQYF.

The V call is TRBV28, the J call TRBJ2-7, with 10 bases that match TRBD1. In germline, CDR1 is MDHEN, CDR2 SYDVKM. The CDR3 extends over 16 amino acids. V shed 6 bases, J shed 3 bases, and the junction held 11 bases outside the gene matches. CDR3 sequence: CASSSRRTGGFYEQYF. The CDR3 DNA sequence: TGTGCCAGCAGCTCAAGACGGACAGGGGGGTTCTACGAGCAGTACTTC. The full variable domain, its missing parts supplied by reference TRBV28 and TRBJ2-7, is DVKVTQSSRYLVKRTGEKVFLECVQDMDHENMFWYRQDPGLGLRLIYFSYDVKMKEKGDIPEGYSVSREKKERFSLILESASTNQTSMYLCASSSRRTGGFYEQYFGPGTRLTVT.

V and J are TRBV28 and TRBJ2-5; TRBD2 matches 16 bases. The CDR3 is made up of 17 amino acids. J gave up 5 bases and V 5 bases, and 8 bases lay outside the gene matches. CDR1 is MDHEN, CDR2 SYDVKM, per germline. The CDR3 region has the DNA TGTGCCAGCAGTCCCACGGGACTAGCGGGAGGGCGGGAGACCCAGTACTTC. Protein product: CASSPTGLAGGRETQYF.

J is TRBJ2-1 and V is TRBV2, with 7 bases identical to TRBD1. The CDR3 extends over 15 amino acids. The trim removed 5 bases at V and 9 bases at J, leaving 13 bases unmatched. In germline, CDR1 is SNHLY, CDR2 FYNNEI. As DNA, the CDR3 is TGTGCCAGCAGTACCGGACAGGCACCGGCTAGTGAGCAGTTCTTC. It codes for CASSTGQAPASEQFF.

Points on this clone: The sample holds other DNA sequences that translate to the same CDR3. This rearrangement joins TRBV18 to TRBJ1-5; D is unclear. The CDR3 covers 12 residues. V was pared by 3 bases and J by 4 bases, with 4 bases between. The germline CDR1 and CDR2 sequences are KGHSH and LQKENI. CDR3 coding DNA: TGTGCCAGCTCACCCCAGAATCAGCCCCAGCATTTT. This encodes CASSPQNQPQHF.